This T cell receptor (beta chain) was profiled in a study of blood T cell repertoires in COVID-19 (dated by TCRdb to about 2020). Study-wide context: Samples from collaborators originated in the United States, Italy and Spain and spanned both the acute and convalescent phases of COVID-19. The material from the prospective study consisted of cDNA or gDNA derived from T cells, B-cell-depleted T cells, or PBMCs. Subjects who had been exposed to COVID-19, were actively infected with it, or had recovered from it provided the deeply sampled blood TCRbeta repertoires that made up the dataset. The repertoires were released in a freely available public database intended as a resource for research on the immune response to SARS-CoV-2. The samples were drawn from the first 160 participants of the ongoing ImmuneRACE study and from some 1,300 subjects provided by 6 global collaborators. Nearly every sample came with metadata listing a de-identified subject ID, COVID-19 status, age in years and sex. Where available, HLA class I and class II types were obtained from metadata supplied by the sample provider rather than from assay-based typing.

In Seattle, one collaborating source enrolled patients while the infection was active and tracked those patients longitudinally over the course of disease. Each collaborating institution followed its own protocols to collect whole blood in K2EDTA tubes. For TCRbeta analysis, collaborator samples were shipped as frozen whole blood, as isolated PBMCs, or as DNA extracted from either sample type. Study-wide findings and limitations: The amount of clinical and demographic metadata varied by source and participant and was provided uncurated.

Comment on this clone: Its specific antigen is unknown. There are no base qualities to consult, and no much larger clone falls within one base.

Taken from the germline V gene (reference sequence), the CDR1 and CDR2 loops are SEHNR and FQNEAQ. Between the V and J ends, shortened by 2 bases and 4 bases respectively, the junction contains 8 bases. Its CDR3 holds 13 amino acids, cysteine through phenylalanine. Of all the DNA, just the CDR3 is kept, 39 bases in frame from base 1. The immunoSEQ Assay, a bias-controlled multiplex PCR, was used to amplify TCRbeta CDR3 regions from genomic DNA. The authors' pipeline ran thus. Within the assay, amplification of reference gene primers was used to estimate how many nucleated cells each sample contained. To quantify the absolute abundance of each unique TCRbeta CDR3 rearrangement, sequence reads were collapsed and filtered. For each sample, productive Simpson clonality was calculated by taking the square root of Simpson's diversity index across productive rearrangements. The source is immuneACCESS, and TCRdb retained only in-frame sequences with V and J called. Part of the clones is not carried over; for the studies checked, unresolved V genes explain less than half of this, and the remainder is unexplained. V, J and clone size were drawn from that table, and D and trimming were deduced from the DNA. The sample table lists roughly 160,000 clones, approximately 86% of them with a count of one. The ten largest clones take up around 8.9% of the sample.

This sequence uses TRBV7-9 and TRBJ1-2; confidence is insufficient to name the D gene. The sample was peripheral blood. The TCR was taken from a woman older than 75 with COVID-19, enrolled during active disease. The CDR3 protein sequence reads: CASSLLPSYGYTF. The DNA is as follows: TGTGCCAGCAGCTTACTCCCCTCCTATGGCTACACCTTC. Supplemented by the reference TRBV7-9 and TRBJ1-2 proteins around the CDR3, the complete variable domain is DTGVSQNPRHKITKRGQNVTFRCDPISEHNRLYWYRQTLGQGPEFLTYFQNEAQLEKSRLLSDRFSAERPKGSFSTLEIQRTEQGDSAMYLCASSLLPSYGYTFGSGTRLTVV.